This T cell receptor (beta chain) appears in the sequencing data of a study of blood T cell repertoires in COVID-19. Study at large: The cDNA or gDNA used as material had been derived from T cells, B-cell-depleted T cells, or PBMCs.

The length of the CDR3 is 17 residues. Trimming left V 3 bases short and J 5 bases short, with 23 bases between. Germline CDR1 SEHNR, CDR2 FQNEAQ (reference sequence). TCRdb keeps only in-frame clones here, not all; method: immunoSEQ multiplex PCR. Of 290,000 or so clones detected, roughly nine tenths appear once; the ten largest clones hold 2.2%. This clonotype originated in a woman in her 30s with COVID-19, enrolled during active disease. The chain couples TRBV7-9 to TRBJ2-7; D might be TRBD1 (6 bases). The source material was peripheral blood. CDR3 nucleotide sequence: TGTGCCAGCAGCTTGACAAATACCCTCAGGGGAGCTGACGAGCAGTACTTC. Encoded protein: CASSLTNTLRGADEQYF.